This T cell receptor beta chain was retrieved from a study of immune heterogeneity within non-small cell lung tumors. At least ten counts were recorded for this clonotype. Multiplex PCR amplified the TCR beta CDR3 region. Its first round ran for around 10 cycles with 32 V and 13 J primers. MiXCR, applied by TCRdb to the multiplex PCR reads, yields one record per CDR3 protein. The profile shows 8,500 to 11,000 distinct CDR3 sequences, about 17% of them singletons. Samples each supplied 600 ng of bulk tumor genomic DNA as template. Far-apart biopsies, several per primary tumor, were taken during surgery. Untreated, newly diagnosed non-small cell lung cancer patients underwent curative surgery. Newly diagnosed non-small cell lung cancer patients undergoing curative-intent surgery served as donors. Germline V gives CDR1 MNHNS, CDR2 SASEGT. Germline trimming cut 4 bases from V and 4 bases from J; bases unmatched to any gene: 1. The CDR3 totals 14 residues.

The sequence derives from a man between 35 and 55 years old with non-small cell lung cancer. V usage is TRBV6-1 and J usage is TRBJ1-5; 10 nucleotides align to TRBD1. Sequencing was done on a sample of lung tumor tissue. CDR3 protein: CASSGTGGNQPQHF. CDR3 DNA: TGTGCCAGCAGTGGGACAGGGGGTAATCAGCCCCAGCATTTT.